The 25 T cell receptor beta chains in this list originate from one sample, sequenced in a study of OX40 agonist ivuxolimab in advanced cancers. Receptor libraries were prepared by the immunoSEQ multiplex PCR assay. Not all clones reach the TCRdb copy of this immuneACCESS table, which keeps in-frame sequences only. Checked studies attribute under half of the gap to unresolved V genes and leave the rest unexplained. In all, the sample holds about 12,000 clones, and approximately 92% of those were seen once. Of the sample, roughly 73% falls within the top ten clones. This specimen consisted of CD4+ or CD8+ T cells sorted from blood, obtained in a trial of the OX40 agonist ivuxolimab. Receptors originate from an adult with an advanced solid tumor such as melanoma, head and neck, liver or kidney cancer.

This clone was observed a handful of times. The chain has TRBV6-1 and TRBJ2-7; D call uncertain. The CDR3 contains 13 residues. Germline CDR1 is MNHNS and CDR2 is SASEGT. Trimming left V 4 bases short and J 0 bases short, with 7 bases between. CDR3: CASSVGDSYEQYF. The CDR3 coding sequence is TGTGCCAGCAGTGTCGGAGACTCCTACGAGCAGTACTTC.

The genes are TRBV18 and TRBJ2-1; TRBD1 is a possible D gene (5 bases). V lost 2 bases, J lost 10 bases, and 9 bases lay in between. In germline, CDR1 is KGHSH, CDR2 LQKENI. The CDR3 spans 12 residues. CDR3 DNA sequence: TGTGCCAGCTCACCATACGACAGCGAGCAGTTCTTC. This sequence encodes CASSPYDSEQFF.

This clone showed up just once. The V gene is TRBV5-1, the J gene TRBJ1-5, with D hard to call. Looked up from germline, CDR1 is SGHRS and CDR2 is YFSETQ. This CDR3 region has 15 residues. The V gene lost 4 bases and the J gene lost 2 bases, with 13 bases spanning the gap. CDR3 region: CASSEAGMGNQPQHF. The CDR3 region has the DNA TGCGCCAGCAGCGAGGCTGGGATGGGCAATCAGCCCCAGCATTTT.

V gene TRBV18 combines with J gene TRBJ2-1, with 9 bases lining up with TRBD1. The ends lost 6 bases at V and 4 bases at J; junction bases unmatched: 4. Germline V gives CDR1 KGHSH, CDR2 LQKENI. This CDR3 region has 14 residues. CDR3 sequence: CASSPDRGYNEQFF. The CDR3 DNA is TGTGCCAGCTCGCCCGACAGGGGGTACAATGAGCAGTTCTTC.

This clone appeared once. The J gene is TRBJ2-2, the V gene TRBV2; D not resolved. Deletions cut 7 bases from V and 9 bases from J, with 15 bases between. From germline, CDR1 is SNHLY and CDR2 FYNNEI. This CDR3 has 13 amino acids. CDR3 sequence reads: CASNGPPRRELFF. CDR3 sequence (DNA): TGTGCCAGCAACGGCCCTCCCCGTAGGGAGCTGTTTTTT.

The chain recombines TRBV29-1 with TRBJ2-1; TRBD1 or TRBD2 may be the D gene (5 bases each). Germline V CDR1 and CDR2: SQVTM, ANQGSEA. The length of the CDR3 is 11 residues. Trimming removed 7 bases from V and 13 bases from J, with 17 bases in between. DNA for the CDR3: TGCAGCGCTGAGGGGAGTTGGGTACAGTTCTTC. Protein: CSAEGSWVQFF.

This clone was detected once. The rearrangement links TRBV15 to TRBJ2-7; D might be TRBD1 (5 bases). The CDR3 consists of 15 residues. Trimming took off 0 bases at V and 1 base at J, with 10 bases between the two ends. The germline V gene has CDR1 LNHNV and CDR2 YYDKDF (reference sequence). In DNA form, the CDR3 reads TGTGCCACCAGCAGAGAGATAACAGGATCCTACGAGCAGTACTTC. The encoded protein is CATSREITGSYEQYF.

CDR3 sequence reads: CASSPDRGLDEQYF. As DNA, the CDR3 is TGTGCCAGCAGCCCGGACAGGGGGCTTGACGAGCAGTACTTC. The chain combines TRBV6-5 with TRBJ2-7; 11 positions match TRBD1. The CDR3 spans 14 residues. Per the germline V gene, CDR1 is MNHEY and CDR2 is SVGAGI. The V and J ends lost 6 bases and 5 bases, in that order; junction bases with no gene match: 6.

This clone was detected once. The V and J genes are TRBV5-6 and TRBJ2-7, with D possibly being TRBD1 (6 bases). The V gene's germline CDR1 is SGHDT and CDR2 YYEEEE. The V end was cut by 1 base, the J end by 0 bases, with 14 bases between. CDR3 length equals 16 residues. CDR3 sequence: CASSLTGSPGSYEQYF. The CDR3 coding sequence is TGTGCCAGCAGCTTGACAGGGTCCCCTGGCTCCTACGAGCAGTACTTC.

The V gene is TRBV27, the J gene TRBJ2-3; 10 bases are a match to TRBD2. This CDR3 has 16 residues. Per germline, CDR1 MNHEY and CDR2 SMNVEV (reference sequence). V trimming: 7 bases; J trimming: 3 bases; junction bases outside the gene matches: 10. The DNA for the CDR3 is TGTGCCAGCAAACATAGCGGGAGGAGGGCTACAGATACGCAGTATTTT. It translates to CASKHSGRRATDTQYF.

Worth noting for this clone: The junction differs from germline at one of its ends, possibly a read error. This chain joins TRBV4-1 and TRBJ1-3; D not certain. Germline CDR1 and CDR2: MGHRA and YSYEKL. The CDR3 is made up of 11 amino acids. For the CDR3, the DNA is TGTGCCAGCAGCCCCGGGGACACCATATATTTT. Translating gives CASSPGDTIYF.

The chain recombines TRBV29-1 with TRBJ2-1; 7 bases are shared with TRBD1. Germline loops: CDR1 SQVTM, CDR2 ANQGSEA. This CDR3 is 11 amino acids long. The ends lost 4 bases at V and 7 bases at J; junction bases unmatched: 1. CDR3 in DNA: TGCAGCGTTGTGACAGGGAATGAGCAGTTCTTC. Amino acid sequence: CSVVTGNEQFF.

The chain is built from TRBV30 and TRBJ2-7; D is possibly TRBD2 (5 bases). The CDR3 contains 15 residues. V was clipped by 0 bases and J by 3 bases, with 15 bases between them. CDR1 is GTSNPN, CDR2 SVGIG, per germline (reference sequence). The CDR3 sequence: CAWSVVHDGGYEQYF. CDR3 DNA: TGTGCCTGGAGTGTAGTCCATGACGGAGGCTACGAGCAGTACTTC. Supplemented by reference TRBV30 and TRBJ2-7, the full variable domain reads SQTIHQWPATLVQPVGSPLSLECTVEGTSNPNLYWYRQAAGRGLQLLFYSVGIGQISSEVPQNLSASRPQDRQFILSSKKLLLSDSGFYLCAWSVVHDGGYEQYFGPGTRLTVT.

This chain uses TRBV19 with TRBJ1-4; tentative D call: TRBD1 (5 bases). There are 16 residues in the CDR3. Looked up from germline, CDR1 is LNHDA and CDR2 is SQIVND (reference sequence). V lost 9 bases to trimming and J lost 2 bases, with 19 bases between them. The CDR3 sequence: CASRILGGVTNEKLFF. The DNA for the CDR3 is TGTGCCAGCCGTATACTTGGGGGGGTTACTAATGAAAAACTGTTTTTT.

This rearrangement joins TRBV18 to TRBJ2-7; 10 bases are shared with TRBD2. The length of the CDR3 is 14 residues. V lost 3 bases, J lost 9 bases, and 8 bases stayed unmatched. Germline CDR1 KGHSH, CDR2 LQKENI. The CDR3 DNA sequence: TGTGCCAGCTCACCGAATCCGGGACTAGCGAGGCAGTACTTC. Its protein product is CASSPNPGLARQYF. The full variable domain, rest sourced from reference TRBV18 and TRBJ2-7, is NAGVMQNPRHLVRRRGQEARLRCSPMKGHSHVYWYRQLPEEGLKFMVYLQKENIIDESGMPKERFSAEFPKEGPSILRIQQVVRGDSAAYFCASSPNPGLARQYFGPGTRLTVT.

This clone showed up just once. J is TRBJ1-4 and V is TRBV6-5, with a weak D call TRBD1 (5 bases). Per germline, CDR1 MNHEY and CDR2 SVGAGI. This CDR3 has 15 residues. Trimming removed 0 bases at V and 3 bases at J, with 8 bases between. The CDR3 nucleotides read TGTGCCAGCAGTTACTCAGGGGCGGCTAATGAAAAACTGTTTTTT. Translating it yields CASSYSGAANEKLFF.

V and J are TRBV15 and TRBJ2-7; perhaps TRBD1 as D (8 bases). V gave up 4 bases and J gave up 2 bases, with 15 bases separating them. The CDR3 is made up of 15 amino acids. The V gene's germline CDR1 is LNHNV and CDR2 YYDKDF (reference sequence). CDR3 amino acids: CATSKYRGGPYEQYF. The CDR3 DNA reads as TGTGCCACCAGCAAATACAGGGGGGGCCCCTACGAGCAGTACTTC. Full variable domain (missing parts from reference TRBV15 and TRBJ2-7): DAMVIQNPRYQVTQFGKPVTLSCSQTLNHNVMYWYQQKSSQAPKLLFHYYDKDFNNEADTPDNFQSRRPNTSFCFLDIRSPGLGDTAMYLCATSKYRGGPYEQYFGPGTRLTVT.

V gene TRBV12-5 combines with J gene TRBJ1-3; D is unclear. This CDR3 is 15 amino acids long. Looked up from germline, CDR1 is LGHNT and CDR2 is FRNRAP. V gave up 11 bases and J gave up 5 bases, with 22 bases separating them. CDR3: CALFPLNRSRNTIYF. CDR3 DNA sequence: TGTGCTCTTTTCCCCCTCAACCGGTCGAGAAACACCATATATTTT.

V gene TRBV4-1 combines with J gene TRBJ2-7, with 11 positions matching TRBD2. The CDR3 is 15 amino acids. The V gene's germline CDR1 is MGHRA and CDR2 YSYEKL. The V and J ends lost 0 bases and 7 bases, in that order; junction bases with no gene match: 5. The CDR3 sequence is CASSQDTSSGREQYF. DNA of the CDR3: TGCGCCAGCAGCCAAGACACTTCTAGCGGGAGGGAGCAGTACTTC.

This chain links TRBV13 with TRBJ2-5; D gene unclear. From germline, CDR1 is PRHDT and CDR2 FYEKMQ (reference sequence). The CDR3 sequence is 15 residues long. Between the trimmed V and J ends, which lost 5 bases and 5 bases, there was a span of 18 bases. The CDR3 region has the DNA TGTGCCAGCAGCCCAACGGACGCAGCCGGGGAGACCCAGTACTTC. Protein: CASSPTDAAGETQYF.

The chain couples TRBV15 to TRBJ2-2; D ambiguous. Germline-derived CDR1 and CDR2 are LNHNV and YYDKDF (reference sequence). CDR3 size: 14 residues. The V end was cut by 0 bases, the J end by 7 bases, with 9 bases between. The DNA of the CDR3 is TGTGCCACCAGCAGAGATCTTGAAGGCGGGGAGCTGTTTTTT. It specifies CATSRDLEGGELFF.

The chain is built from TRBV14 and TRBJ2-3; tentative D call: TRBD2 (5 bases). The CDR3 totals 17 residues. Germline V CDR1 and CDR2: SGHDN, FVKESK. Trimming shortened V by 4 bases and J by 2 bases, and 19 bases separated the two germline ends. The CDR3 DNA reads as TGTGCCAGCAGCCGTCTCGGACTCTCTTCCATCACAGATACGCAGTATTTT. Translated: CASSRLGLSSITDTQYF.

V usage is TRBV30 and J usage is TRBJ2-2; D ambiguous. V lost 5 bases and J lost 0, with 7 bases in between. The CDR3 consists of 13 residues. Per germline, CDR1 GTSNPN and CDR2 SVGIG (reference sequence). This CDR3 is CAWALANTGELFF. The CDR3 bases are TGTGCCTGGGCTCTAGCGAACACCGGGGAGCTGTTTTTT.

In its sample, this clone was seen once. In DNA form, the CDR3 reads TGTGCCAGTAGTATGGGACTAGCGGGAGATACGCAGTATTTT. Amino acid sequence: CASSMGLAGDTQYF. This sequence joins TRBV19 and TRBJ2-3, with 12 bases aligning to TRBD2. V shed 3 bases and J 5 bases; nucleotides not matched to a gene: 0. Germline V lookup: CDR1 LNHDA, CDR2 SQIVND (reference sequence). This CDR3 spans 14 amino acids.

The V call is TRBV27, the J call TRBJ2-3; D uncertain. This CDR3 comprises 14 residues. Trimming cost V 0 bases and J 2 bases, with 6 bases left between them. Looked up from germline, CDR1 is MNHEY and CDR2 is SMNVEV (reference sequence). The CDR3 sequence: CASSLSEPTDTQYF. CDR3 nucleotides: TGTGCCAGCAGTTTATCAGAACCCACAGATACGCAGTATTTT.